Presented here are 5 T cell receptor beta chains from one specimen sequenced in a study of shared clonotypes between healthy human individuals. Some clones are missing from TCRdb's copy, which holds only in-frame ones; the method was immunoSEQ multiplex PCR. The repertoire holds 110,000 or so clones, roughly two thirds seen once, with roughly a quarter in the top ten. The sequencing sample was made of memory CD8+ T cells sorted from blood. Subset noted: CD45RO+ cells pooled with CCR7-negative TemRA cells. These receptors all stem from a woman in her thirties in good health.

V usage is TRBV11-2 and J usage is TRBJ2-7; D tentatively fits TRBD1 or TRBD2 (5 bases each). The CDR3 consists of 15 residues. CDR1 is SGHAT, CDR2 FQNNGV, per germline. V was cut by 4 bases and J by 3 bases, with 16 bases left in between. The CDR3 sequence: CASSSAPGPSYEQYF. The CDR3 DNA is TGTGCCAGCAGCTCAGCACCGGGACCTAGCTACGAGCAGTACTTC.

This clone was observed a few times. This sequence joins TRBV27 and TRBJ1-2; maybe TRBD1 (5 bases). Trimming cost V 4 bases and J 4 bases, with 16 bases left between them. CDR1 and CDR2 from the germline V gene are MNHEY and SMNVEV (reference sequence). The CDR3 consists of 15 residues. The CDR3 protein is CASSSPLRDPYGYTF. The DNA for the CDR3 is TGTGCCAGCAGTTCCCCCTTGAGGGACCCCTATGGCTACACCTTC.

The CDR3 loop reads CASRNRGGPQAQYF. CDR3 DNA sequence: TGTGCCAGCAGAAATAGGGGCGGTCCCCAGGCCCAGTACTTC. V and J are TRBV6-6 and TRBJ2-5, with D perhaps matching TRBD1 (5 bases). Germline lookup yields CDR1 MNHNY and CDR2 SVGAGI (reference sequence). V lost 6 bases and J 9 bases, leaving 20 bases between the germline ends. This CDR3 comprises 14 residues.

The J gene is TRBJ1-3, the V gene TRBV7-9, with D unresolved. This CDR3 is 11 amino acids long. Germline V CDR1 and CDR2: SEHNR, FQNEAQ (reference sequence). V lost 5 bases to trimming and J lost 5 bases, with 4 bases between them. CDR3 coding DNA: TGTGCCAGCAGCCCCCGAAACACCATATATTTT. The encoded protein is CASSPRNTIYF.

This clone was observed at least ten times. This chain links TRBV7-9 with TRBJ1-1, with TRBD1 matching 7 bases. The J segment lost 8 bases and the V segment lost 1 base, leaving 4 bases of the junction unmatched. CDR3 length: 13 residues. From germline, CDR1 is SEHNR and CDR2 FQNEAQ (reference sequence). This CDR3 is CASSLEGAWEAFF. CDR3 in DNA: TGTGCCAGCAGCTTAGAGGGGGCGTGGGAAGCTTTCTTT.